The table lists the clone carrying this TCR beta chain with a few counts. The antigen remains undetermined. Trimming shortened V by 1 base and J by 12 bases, and 17 bases separated the two germline ends. CDR1 is MDHEN, CDR2 SYDVKM, per germline. The CDR3 runs 14 residues. This specimen comes from a study of graft-versus-host responses after intestinal transplantation. Whole-study context: Recipients had multivisceral, liver-intestinal, or isolated intestinal transplants. Uniformly, recipients were administered anti-thymocyte globulin induction with subsequent tacrolimus and steroids for approximately three years. Study-wide points: Declining HvG levels early post-transplant were linked to peak circulating GvH clone levels.

Only in-frame clones appear in the TCRdb table, and some are missing; sequencing was by immunoSEQ multiplex PCR. The sample holds 60,000 to 75,000 clones, approximately 88% seen once. The source was unstimulated CD8+ T cells sorted from spleen or lymph node cells, collected before intestinal transplant. The clonotype originates from a human donor who received an intestinal transplant. The gene calls are TRBV28 and TRBJ2-3; weak D call: TRBD1 (6 bases). The chain's CDR3 is CASSLLPRGADQYF. CDR3 bases: TGTGCCAGCAGTTTATTGCCCAGGGGAGCGGATCAGTATTTT.